This T cell receptor (beta chain) was retrieved from a study of a mutant IDH1 vaccine in newly diagnosed glioma. Study background: Treated patients were approximately 60% male, around 40% female, mean age approximately 40 years. Therapy received beforehand was radiotherapy, temozolomide, or both, with most patients given both.

Profiled with immunoSEQ multiplex PCR; TCRdb holds only in-frame clones, not every one. The data contain around 88,000 clones, 80% of them singletons. Study results and limitations: Immune responses arising from the vaccine appeared in about 94% of patients.

Indicated time point: baseline, week 1 (first vaccination visit). Sample treatment: pre-vaccination baseline after standard-of-care therapy. Comments on this clone: Its antigen remains unidentified.

In germline, CDR1 is GTSNPN, CDR2 SVGIG (reference sequence). The junction had 11 bases not matched to a gene; V was cut back by 7 bases and J by 8 bases. The CDR3 contains 13 residues. This receptor was identified in a man in his forties with glioma. The genes are TRBV30 and TRBJ1-2; TRBD1 aligns across 9 bases. The sample in question was PBMCs, obtained from a glioma patient treated with radiotherapy, temozolomide or both. CDR3 sequence reads: CASQGALLGGYTF. The CDR3 coding sequence is TGTGCCTCACAGGGGGCCCTCCTCGGAGGCTACACCTTC. Full variable domain (outside the CDR3, taken from reference TRBV30 and TRBJ1-2): SQTIHQWPATLVQPVGSPLSLECTVEGTSNPNLYWYRQAAGRGLQLLFYSVGIGQISSEVPQNLSASRPQDRQFILSSKKLLLSDSGFYLCASQGALLGGYTFGSGTRLTVV.